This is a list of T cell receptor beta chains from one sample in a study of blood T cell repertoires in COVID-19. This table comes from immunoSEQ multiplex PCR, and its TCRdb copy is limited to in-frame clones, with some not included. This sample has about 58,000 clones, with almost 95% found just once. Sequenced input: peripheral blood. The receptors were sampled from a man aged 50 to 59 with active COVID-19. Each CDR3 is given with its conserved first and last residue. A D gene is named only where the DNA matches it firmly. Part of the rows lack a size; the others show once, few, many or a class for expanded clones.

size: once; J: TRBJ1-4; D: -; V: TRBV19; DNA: TGTGCCAGTAGTATCCCTGTTTTGCGGACAGCGGTAAATGAAAAACTGTTTTTT; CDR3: CASSIPVLRTAVNEKLFF
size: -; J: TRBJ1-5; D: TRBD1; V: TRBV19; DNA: TGTGCCAGTAGTAGCCGGGACAGGGGAATTCAGCCCCAGCATTTT; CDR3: CASSSRDRGIQPQHF
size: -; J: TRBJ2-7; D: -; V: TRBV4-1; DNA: TGCGCCAGCAGCCTGGGTTCAGCGGAGCCAACCTACGAGCAGTACTTC; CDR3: CASSLGSAEPTYEQYF
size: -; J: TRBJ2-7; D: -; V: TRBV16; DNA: TGTGCCAGCAGCCCCTCGGGCGAGCAGTACTTC; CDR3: CASSPSGEQYF
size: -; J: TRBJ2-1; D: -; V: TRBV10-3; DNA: TGTGCCATCAGTGATGGGCAACCTCCGGACAATGAGCAGTTCTTC; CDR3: CAISDGQPPDNEQFF
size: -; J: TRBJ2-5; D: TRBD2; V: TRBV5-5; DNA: TGTGCCACCCAGGGAACTCTGACTAGCGTAACAAGGGGGACCCAGTACTTC; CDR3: CATQGTLTSVTRGTQYF
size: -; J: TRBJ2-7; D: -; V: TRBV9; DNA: TGTGCCAGCAGCGTATCTGCGGATACCTACGAGCAGTACTTC; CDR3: CASSVSADTYEQYF
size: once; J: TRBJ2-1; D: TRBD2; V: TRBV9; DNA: TGTGCCAGCAGCCCGTTTCTGGTCGGGGGGAGTTCGGATGAGCAGTTCTTC; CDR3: CASSPFLVGGSSDEQFF
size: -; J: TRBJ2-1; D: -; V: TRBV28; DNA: TGTGCCAGCAGTCAGAATTACAATGAGCAGTTCTTC; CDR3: CASSQNYNEQFF
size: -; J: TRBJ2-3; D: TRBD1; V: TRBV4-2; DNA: TGTGCCAGCAGCCAAGCAAGACAGGGTAGTTTCACAGATACGCAGTATTTT; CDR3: CASSQARQGSFTDTQYF
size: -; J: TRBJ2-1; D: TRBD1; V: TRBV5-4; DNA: TGTGCCAGCAGCCCGAGGACAGGGGGCGCAGACAATGAGCAGTTCTTC; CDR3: CASSPRTGGADNEQFF
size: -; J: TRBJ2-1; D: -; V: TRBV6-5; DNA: TGTGCCAGCAGCAAAGGGGCCAGGAACAATGAGCAGTTCTTC; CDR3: CASSKGARNNEQFF
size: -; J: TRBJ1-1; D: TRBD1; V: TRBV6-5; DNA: TGTGCCAGCAGCCTGGACAGGGCGGGGACTGAAGCTTTCTTT; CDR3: CASSLDRAGTEAFF
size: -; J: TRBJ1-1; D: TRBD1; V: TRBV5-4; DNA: TGTGCCAGCAGCAAGGACAGGGGGCAGGTGGACACTGAAGCTTTCTTT; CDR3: CASSKDRGQVDTEAFF
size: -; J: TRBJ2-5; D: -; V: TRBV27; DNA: TGTGCCAGCACTTCCGTCCCCCGGGGCCAAGAGACCCAGTACTTC; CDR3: CASTSVPRGQETQYF
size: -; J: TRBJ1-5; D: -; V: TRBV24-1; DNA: TGTGCCACCAGTGTCAAGCCCCAGCATTTT; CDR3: CATSVKPQHF
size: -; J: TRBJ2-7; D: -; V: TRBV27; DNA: TGTGCCAGCACCGATTCGGGCGGGATATCCTACGAGCAGTACTTC; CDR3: CASTDSGGISYEQYF
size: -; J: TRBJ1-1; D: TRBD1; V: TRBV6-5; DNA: TGTGCCAGCAGTTACTTCGGACAGGGTAACACTGAAGCTTTCTTT; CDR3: CASSYFGQGNTEAFF
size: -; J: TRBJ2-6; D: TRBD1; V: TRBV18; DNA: TGTGCCAGCTCGTCCTCAGGGACAGAATTACCACTCTCTGGGGCCAACGTCCTGACTTTC; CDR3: CASSSSGTELPLSGANVLTF
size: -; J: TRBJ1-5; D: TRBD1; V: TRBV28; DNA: TGTGCCAGCAGTTTGGTGACAGGGGATTTTCAGCCCCAGCATTTT; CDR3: CASSLVTGDFQPQHF
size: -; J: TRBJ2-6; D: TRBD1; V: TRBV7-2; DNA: TGTGCCAGCAGCTTGGCCGACAGGGGGCTTCTGACTTTC; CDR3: CASSLADRGLLTF
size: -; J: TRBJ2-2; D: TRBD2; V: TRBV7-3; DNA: TGTGCCAGCAAACCTACTAGCGACACCGGGGAGCTGTTTTTT; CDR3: CASKPTSDTGELFF
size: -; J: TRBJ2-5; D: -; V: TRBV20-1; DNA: TGCAGTATAGCACAAGAGACCCAGTACTTC; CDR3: CSIAQETQYF
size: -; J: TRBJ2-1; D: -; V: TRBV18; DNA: TGTGCCAGCTCACCAGGACTCGAGAGCTCCTACAATGAGCAGTTCTTC; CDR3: CASSPGLESSYNEQFF
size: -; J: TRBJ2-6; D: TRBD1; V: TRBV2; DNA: TGTGCCAGCAGCCCGGGACAGGGGGCGCTTGGGGCCAACGTCCTGACTTTC; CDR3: CASSPGQGALGANVLTF
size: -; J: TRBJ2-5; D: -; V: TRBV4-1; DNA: TGCGCCAGCAGCCAAGGCGTGCGGTGGGTCCAAGAGACCCAGTACTTC; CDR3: CASSQGVRWVQETQYF
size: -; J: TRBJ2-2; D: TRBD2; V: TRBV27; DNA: TGTGCCAGCAGTCCCGGACTAGCCGGCAACACCGGGGAGCTGTTTTTT; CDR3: CASSPGLAGNTGELFF
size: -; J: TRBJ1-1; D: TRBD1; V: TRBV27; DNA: TGTGCCAGCAGTAAAATCCCCCGGGACAGGGGGTACGCTTTCTTT; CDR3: CASSKIPRDRGYAFF